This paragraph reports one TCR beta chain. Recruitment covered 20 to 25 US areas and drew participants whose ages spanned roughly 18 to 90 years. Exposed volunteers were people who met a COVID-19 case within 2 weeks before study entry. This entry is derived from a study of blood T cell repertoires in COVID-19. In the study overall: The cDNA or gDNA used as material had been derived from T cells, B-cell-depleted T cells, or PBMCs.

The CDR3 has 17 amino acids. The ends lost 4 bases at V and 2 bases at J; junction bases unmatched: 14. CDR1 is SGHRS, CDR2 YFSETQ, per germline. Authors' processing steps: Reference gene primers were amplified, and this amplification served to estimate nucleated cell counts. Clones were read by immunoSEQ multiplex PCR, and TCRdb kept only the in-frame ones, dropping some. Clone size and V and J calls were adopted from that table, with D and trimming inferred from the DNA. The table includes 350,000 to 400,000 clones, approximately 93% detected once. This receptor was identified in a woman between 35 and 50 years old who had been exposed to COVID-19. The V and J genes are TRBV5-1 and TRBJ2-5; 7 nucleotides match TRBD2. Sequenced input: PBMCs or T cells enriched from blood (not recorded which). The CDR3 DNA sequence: TGCGCCAGCAGCCCAGGACTAGTCCAGTACCGTCAAGAGACCCAGTACTTC. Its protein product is CASSPGLVQYRQETQYF. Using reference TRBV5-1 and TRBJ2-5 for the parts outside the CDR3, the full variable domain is KAGVTQTPRYLIKTRGQQVTLSCSPISGHRSVSWYQQTPGQGLQFLFEYFSETQRNKGNFPGRFSGRQFSNSRSEMNVSTLELGDSALYLCASSPGLVQYRQETQYFGPGTRLLVL.